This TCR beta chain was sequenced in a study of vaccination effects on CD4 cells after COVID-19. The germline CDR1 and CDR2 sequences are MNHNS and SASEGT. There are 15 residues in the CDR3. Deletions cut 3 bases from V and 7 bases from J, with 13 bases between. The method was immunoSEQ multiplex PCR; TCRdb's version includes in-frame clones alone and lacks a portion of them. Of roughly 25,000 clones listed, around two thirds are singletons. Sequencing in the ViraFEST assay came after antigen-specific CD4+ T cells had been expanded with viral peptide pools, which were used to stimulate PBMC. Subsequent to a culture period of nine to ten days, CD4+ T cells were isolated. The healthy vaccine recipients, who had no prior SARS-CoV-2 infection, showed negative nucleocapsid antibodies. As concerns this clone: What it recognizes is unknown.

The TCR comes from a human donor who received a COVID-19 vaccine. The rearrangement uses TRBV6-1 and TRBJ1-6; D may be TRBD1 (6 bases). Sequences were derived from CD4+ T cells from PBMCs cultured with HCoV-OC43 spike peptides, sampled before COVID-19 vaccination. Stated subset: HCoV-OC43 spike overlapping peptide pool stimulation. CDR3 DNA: TGTGCCAGCAGTGATGAACAGAGGGGGAATTCACCCCTCCACTTT. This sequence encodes CASSDEQRGNSPLHF.